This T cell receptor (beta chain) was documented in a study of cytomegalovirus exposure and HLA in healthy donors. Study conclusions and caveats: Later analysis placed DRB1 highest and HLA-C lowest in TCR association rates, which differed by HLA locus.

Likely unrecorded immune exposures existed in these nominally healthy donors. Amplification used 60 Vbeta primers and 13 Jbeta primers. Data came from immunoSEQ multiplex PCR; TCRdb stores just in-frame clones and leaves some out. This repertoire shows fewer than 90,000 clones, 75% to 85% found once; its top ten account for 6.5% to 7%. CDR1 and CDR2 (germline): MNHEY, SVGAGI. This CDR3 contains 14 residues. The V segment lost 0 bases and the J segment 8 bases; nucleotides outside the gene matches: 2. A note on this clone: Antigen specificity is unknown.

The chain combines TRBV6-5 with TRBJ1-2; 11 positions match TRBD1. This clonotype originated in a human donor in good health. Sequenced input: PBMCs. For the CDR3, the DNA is TGTGCCAGCAGTTACTCGGACAGGGGGCCGGGCTACACCTTC. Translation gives CASSYSDRGPGYTF.